The 29 T cell receptor beta chains below all came from one sample that was sequenced in a study of chemoradiotherapy in HPV16-positive cancers. Measured with immunoSEQ multiplex PCR; TCRdb has only the in-frame clones, and not every one. The sample records roughly 9,000 clones, around 82% being singletons. The sample here was taken from a patient who underwent chemoradiotherapy. Receptors originate from a human donor with HPV-associated anogenital cancer.

This clone was seen a single time. The chain employs TRBV5-4 and TRBJ2-2, with 9 positions matching TRBD1. The CDR3 length is 16 residues. Germline V gene sequence: CDR1 SGHNT, CDR2 YYREEE (reference sequence). With V trimmed by 4 bases and J by 4 bases, 8 bases remained unmatched. The CDR3 loop reads CASSRAGTGPTGELFF. The DNA for the CDR3 is TGTGCCAGCAGCAGAGCCGGGACAGGGCCCACCGGGGAGCTGTTTTTT.

This clone occurred once. The V and J genes are TRBV5-1 and TRBJ1-3; 10 nucleotides align to TRBD1. The CDR3 runs to 12 residues. Germline lookup yields CDR1 SGHRS and CDR2 YFSETQ. The V gene end was trimmed by 4 bases and the J gene end by 15 bases; junction bases not matched to a gene: 7. Here the CDR3 reads CASSGRQGAEYF. CDR3 bases: TGCGCCAGCAGCGGACGACAGGGGGCCGAATATTTT.

The chain links TRBV30 to TRBJ2-3; 9 bases match TRBD1. Losses at the gene ends were 5 bases for V and 3 bases for J; bases not matched to a gene: 9. Germline CDR1 reads GTSNPN; CDR2 reads SVGIG (reference sequence). The CDR3 spans 15 residues. The CDR3 sequence is CAWAKTGGRTDTQYF. CDR3 nucleotide sequence: TGTGCCTGGGCTAAGACAGGGGGGAGAACAGATACGCAGTATTTT. Together with reference TRBV30 and TRBJ2-3, the CDR3 gives the full variable domain: SQTIHQWPATLVQPVGSPLSLECTVEGTSNPNLYWYRQAAGRGLQLLFYSVGIGQISSEVPQNLSASRPQDRQFILSSKKLLLSDSGFYLCAWAKTGGRTDTQYFGPGTRLTVL.

The rearrangement uses TRBV29-1 and TRBJ2-7; the D call may be TRBD1 or TRBD2 (5 bases each). Germline lookup yields CDR1 SQVTM and CDR2 ANQGSEA. The CDR3 sequence is 14 residues long. V dropped 1 base and J dropped 4 bases, with 14 bases sitting between them. CDR3 sequence (DNA): TGCAGCGTTGAAGTCGGGGCACACCCTTACGAGCAGTACTTC. Its protein product is CSVEVGAHPYEQYF.

The chain is built from TRBV5-1 and TRBJ2-7; D uncertain. CDR3 length equals 14 residues. V shed 0 bases and J shed 1 base, with 8 bases lying between them. Looked up from germline, CDR1 is SGHRS and CDR2 is YFSETQ. The CDR3 DNA reads TGCGCCAGCAGCTTGGTCGTAGGGTCCTACGAGCAGTACTTC. Its protein product is CASSLVVGSYEQYF.

CDR3 in DNA: TGTGCCAGCAGCCAAAAATGGGATGAGCAGTTCTTC. Translation gives CASSQKWDEQFF. The V call is TRBV9, the J call TRBJ2-1, with D unresolved. Per the germline V gene, CDR1 is SGDLS and CDR2 is YYNGEE. Trimming pared 4 bases from V and 8 bases from J, leaving 10 bases between. The CDR3 totals 12 residues.

The chain recombines TRBV5-6 with TRBJ2-5; D possibly uses TRBD1 or TRBD2 (5 bases each). V was cut by 4 bases and J by 10 bases, with 14 bases left in between. This CDR3 spans 12 amino acids. From germline, CDR1 is SGHDT and CDR2 YYEEEE. CDR3 sequence reads: CASSPPGGDQYF. CDR3 nucleotides: TGTGCCAGCAGCCCGCCTGGGGGAGACCAGTACTTC.

The rearrangement uses TRBV6-6 and TRBJ2-5; D is tentatively TRBD1 or TRBD2 (5 bases each). CDR3 length: 13 amino acids. Trimming shortened V by 0 bases and J by 3 bases, and 5 bases separated the two germline ends. Germline V lookup: CDR1 MNHNY, CDR2 SVGAGI (reference sequence). Here the CDR3 DNA reads TGTGCCAGCAGTTACTCGGGGGAAGAGACCCAGTACTTC. Translated, it gives CASSYSGEETQYF.

A word on this clone: The junction does not match germline at one end; this may be a read error. The chain employs TRBV5-5 and TRBJ2-2; D unresolved. This CDR3 has 15 amino acids. Germline V gene data show CDR1 as SGHKS and CDR2 as YYEKEE (reference sequence). As DNA, the CDR3 is TGTGCCAGCAGCTTGGAATCTGGGAACTCCGGGGAGCTGTTTTTT. Translation: CASSLESGNSGELFF.

The J gene is TRBJ1-1, the V gene TRBV27; D remains unclear. V was clipped by 4 bases and J by 0 bases, with 6 bases between them. CDR1 and CDR2 (germline): MNHEY, SMNVEV (reference sequence). The CDR3 covers 13 residues. The CDR3 DNA follows: TGTGCCAGCAGTTCATCCCTGAACACTGAAGCTTTCTTT. Protein sequence: CASSSSLNTEAFF.

The V gene is TRBV6-1, the J gene TRBJ2-3, with D hard to call. Trimming shortened V by 0 bases and J by 6 bases, and 4 bases separated the two germline ends. CDR1 is MNHNS, CDR2 SASEGT, per germline. The CDR3 has 12 amino acids. CDR3 sequence (DNA): TGTGCCAGCAGTGAAGCTAGGGATACGCAGTATTTT. It translates to CASSEARDTQYF.

V gene TRBV30 combines with J gene TRBJ1-4, with no clear D. Germline CDR1 reads GTSNPN; CDR2 reads SVGIG (reference sequence). Trimming stripped 2 bases from V and 8 bases from J, with 18 bases between. The CDR3 is made up of 15 amino acids. CDR3 nucleotides: TGTGCCTGGAGTTCCTGGTTTGGTGGTGCCGAAAAACTGTTTTTT. This codes for CAWSSWFGGAEKLFF.

The V and J genes are TRBV6-6 and TRBJ2-7; 10 nucleotides align to TRBD2. CDR1 and CDR2 (germline): MNHNY, SVGAGI (reference sequence). V gave up 6 bases and J gave up 6 bases; unmatched junction bases: 8. The CDR3 is 14 residues long. This CDR3 reads CASRESGGAGEQYF. DNA for the CDR3: TGTGCCAGCAGAGAAAGCGGGGGGGCCGGCGAGCAGTACTTC.

This clone was recorded a few times. The V and J genes are TRBV18 and TRBJ2-5; D ambiguous. Trimming removed 2 bases from V and 0 bases from J, with 13 bases in between. Germline lookup yields CDR1 KGHSH and CDR2 LQKENI. CDR3 length: 16 residues. This CDR3 reads CASSPMGSEYQETQYF. The DNA for the CDR3 is TGTGCCAGCTCACCAATGGGGTCAGAGTACCAAGAGACCCAGTACTTC. The complete variable domain, with remaining parts taken from reference TRBV18 and TRBJ2-5, reads NAGVMQNPRHLVRRRGQEARLRCSPMKGHSHVYWYRQLPEEGLKFMVYLQKENIIDESGMPKERFSAEFPKEGPSILRIQQVVRGDSAAYFCASSPMGSEYQETQYFGPGTRLLVL.

This chain uses TRBV2 with TRBJ2-2, with D hard to call. V lost 4 bases to trimming and J lost 5 bases, with 11 bases between them. Looked up from germline, CDR1 is SNHLY and CDR2 is FYNNEI. There are 14 residues in the CDR3. The CDR3: CASSARRGTGELFF. For the CDR3, the DNA is TGTGCCAGCAGTGCACGAAGAGGTACCGGGGAGCTGTTTTTT.

The chain is built from TRBV6-1 and TRBJ1-1; 7 nucleotides align to TRBD1. V lost 4 bases and J lost 0; bases outside the gene matches: 2. The germline gives CDR1 MNHNS, CDR2 SASEGT. CDR3 length: 14 amino acids. The DNA for the CDR3 is TGTGCCAGCAGTGTAGACAGGGTGAACACTGAAGCTTTCTTT. Protein sequence: CASSVDRVNTEAFF.

This clone was counted between two and nine times. V is TRBV30 and J is TRBJ1-5, with 11 bases lining up with TRBD1. The CDR3 has 13 residues. Germline values: CDR1 GTSNPN, CDR2 SVGIG (reference sequence). V shed 2 bases and J 12 bases; nucleotides not matched to a gene: 6. Here the CDR3 reads CAWSQGQGVGQHF. The CDR3 nucleotides are TGTGCCTGGAGTCAGGGACAGGGGGTAGGCCAGCATTTT.

The chain couples TRBV30 to TRBJ1-6, with D tentatively TRBD1 (6 bases). V was trimmed by 3 bases and J by 0 bases, leaving 21 bases between them. In germline, CDR1 is GTSNPN, CDR2 SVGIG (reference sequence). The CDR3 totals 19 residues. CDR3 sequence (DNA): TGTGCCTGGAGCGGTATGGACAGCCTCCCGAGCTCCTATAATTCACCCCTCCACTTT. Its translation: CAWSGMDSLPSSYNSPLHF.

This clone was found once. Because it lacks the conserved phenylalanine or tryptophan at the end, this CDR3 is likely a read error. The chain employs TRBV6-6 and TRBJ1-6; no clear D. Germline V gene sequence: CDR1 MNHNY, CDR2 SVGAGI (reference sequence). The V and J ends lost 5 bases and 7 bases respectively, with 6 bases between them. The CDR3 runs to 12 residues. CDR3 region: CASSGENSPLHL. The CDR3 region has the DNA TGTGCCAGCAGTGGTGAAAATTCACCCCTCCACCTT.

This clone was seen a few times. The chain couples TRBV6-5 to TRBJ2-7, with TRBD2 as a possible D gene (5 bases). CDR3 length equals 12 residues. The V end was cut by 8 bases, the J end by 6 bases, with 14 bases between. The germline V gene encodes CDR1 MNHEY and CDR2 SVGAGI. The CDR3, as DNA: TGTGCCAGCGGACGGACTTCCGGCGAGCAGTACTTC. Translating gives CASGRTSGEQYF.

J is TRBJ2-3 and V is TRBV5-6; TRBD1 matches 7 bases. J lost 0 bases, V lost 0 bases, and 4 bases had no gene match. The length of the CDR3 is 16 residues. Germline loops: CDR1 SGHDT, CDR2 YYEEEE. Written as DNA, the CDR3 is TGTGCCAGCAGCTTGGGGACAGGAGCTAGCACAGATACGCAGTATTTT. This translates into CASSLGTGASTDTQYF.

The chain is built from TRBV27 and TRBJ2-6; possibly TRBD1 for D (5 bases). The CDR3 runs to 15 residues. V dropped 6 bases and J dropped 0 bases, with 9 bases sitting between them. From germline, CDR1 is MNHEY and CDR2 SMNVEV (reference sequence). The CDR3 loop reads CASRGVVSGANVLTF. In DNA, the CDR3 is TGTGCCAGCAGAGGGGTGGTCTCTGGGGCCAACGTCCTGACTTTC.

The chain carries TRBV7-2 and TRBJ2-3; TRBD2 agrees at 9 bases. The J segment lost 3 bases and the V segment lost 5 bases, leaving 12 bases of the junction unmatched. This CDR3 spans 17 amino acids. CDR1 SGHTA and CDR2 FQGNSA come from the germline V gene. The CDR3 coding sequence is TGTGCCAGCAGCCAGGCGGCGCGGGGGGGCTTAACAGATACGCAGTATTTT. Translation: CASSQAARGGLTDTQYF. Full variable domain (outside the CDR3, taken from reference TRBV7-2 and TRBJ2-3): GAGVSQSPSNKVTEKGKDVELRCDPISGHTALYWYRQSLGQGLEFLIYFQGNSAPDKSGLPSDRFSAERTGGSVSTLTIQRTQQEDSAVYLCASSQAARGGLTDTQYFGPGTRLTVL.

This chain uses TRBV7-2 with TRBJ1-5; 9 nucleotides agree with TRBD1. This CDR3 has 14 residues. Germline CDR1 reads SGHTA; CDR2 reads FQGNSA. The ends lost 5 bases at V and 6 bases at J; junction bases unmatched: 5. CDR3 sequence: CASSMRQGGQPQHF. The DNA for the CDR3 is TGTGCCAGCAGCATGAGACAGGGGGGTCAGCCCCAGCATTTT.

The chain carries TRBV28 and TRBJ1-2; D is undetermined. The germline V gene encodes CDR1 MDHEN and CDR2 SYDVKM. Trimming removed 5 bases at V and 3 bases at J, with 19 bases between. This CDR3 contains 16 residues. The CDR3 nucleotides are TGTGCCAGCAGTCCTTTCTCACAATATTTAGACTATGGCTACACCTTC. Encoded protein: CASSPFSQYLDYGYTF.

CDR3 protein: CASSFSVANTGELFF. The CDR3 DNA reads as TGTGCCAGCAGCTTCTCTGTGGCGAACACCGGGGAGCTGTTTTTT. The chain joins TRBV7-2 to TRBJ2-2; D unresolved. The CDR3 covers 15 residues. Trimming shortened V by 3 bases and J by 0 bases, and 8 bases separated the two germline ends. Looked up from germline, CDR1 is SGHTA and CDR2 is FQGNSA.

The chain uses TRBV30 and TRBJ2-3; D not resolved. Trimming cost V 8 bases and J 0 bases, with 9 bases left between them. This CDR3 is built from 12 residues. Per germline, CDR1 GTSNPN and CDR2 SVGIG (reference sequence). As DNA, the CDR3 is TGTGCCCTAAGCCCTAGCACAGATACGCAGTATTTT. Translating it yields CALSPSTDTQYF. Using reference TRBV30 and TRBJ2-3 for the parts outside the CDR3, the full variable domain is SQTIHQWPATLVQPVGSPLSLECTVEGTSNPNLYWYRQAAGRGLQLLFYSVGIGQISSEVPQNLSASRPQDRQFILSSKKLLLSDSGFYLCALSPSTDTQYFGPGTRLTVL.

This chain links TRBV30 with TRBJ2-3, with TRBD2 identical over 7 bases. Unmatched junction bases numbered 9, after V lost 2 bases and J lost 7 bases. The CDR3 extends over 14 amino acids. CDR1 is GTSNPN, CDR2 SVGIG, per germline (reference sequence). The CDR3: CAWSFLAVANTQYF. The CDR3 DNA follows: TGTGCCTGGAGTTTCCTAGCGGTTGCAAATACGCAGTATTTT. The whole variable domain, filled in from reference TRBV30 and TRBJ2-3, reads SQTIHQWPATLVQPVGSPLSLECTVEGTSNPNLYWYRQAAGRGLQLLFYSVGIGQISSEVPQNLSASRPQDRQFILSSKKLLLSDSGFYLCAWSFLAVANTQYFGPGTRLTVL.

In nucleotides, the CDR3 is TGTGCCAGCAGCTTCCTACCCGGGGGAGGGGGAGAGACCCAGTACTTC. Protein product: CASSFLPGGGGETQYF. The chain couples TRBV11-2 to TRBJ2-5; D is perhaps TRBD2 (7 bases). The CDR3 covers 16 residues. V was cut by 3 bases and J by 4 bases, with 18 bases left in between. The germline gives CDR1 SGHAT, CDR2 FQNNGV.